These T cell receptor beta chains were read from a single sample in a study of CD8 T cell repertoires and HIV-1 epitope variants. Clones were sequenced by immunoSEQ multiplex PCR, and TCRdb holds only the in-frame ones, with some missing. Altogether around 5,000 clones are present, 55% to 70% being singletons, with the ten largest covering more than 40%. These receptors' antigens are unknown. The sample was cultured CD8+ T cells derived from PBMCs. The receptors originated from a male donor with HIV. The CDR3 runs from the conserved cysteine through the conserved F or W. A D gene is named only where the DNA matches it firmly. Only some rows state a clone size, as once, few, many or a class for expanded clones.

V: TRBV9
D: NA
size: NA
J: TRBJ2-6
CDR3: CASSPGARANVLTF
DNA: TGTGCCAGCAGCCCAGGGGCAAGGGCCAACGTCCTGACTTTC

V: TRBV6-1
D: NA
size: few
J: TRBJ1-1
CDR3: CASSEAQGARTEAFF
DNA: TGTGCCAGCAGTGAAGCCCAGGGAGCGCGGACTGAAGCTTTCTTT

V: TRBV28
D: NA
size: few
J: TRBJ1-5
CDR3: CASSDDSGNQPQHF
DNA: TGTGCCAGCTCAGATGACAGTGGCAATCAGCCCCAGCATTTT

V: TRBV7-2
D: NA
size: NA
J: TRBJ1-2
CDR3: CASSLAGAGLIYTF
DNA: TGTGCCAGCAGCTTAGCAGGAGCGGGCCTTATCTACACCTTC

V: TRBV11-2
D: NA
size: NA
J: TRBJ2-7
CDR3: CASSFGALSYEQYF
DNA: TGTGCCAGCAGCTTTGGGGCTCTCTCCTACGAGCAGTACTTC

V: TRBV7-9
D: NA
size: once
J: TRBJ1-2
CDR3: CASSEGVGDGYTF
DNA: TGTGCCAGCAGCGAAGGGGTTGGGGATGGCTACACCTTC

V: TRBV28
D: NA
size: NA
J: TRBJ1-5
CDR3: CASSLPGDQPQHF
DNA: TGTGCCAGCAGCCTGCCAGGAGATCAGCCCCAGCATTTT

V: TRBV4-3
D: TRBD2
size: NA
J: TRBJ2-1
CDR3: CASSQDSSGGRDEQFF
DNA: TGCGCCAGCAGCCAAGATTCTAGCGGGGGAAGGGATGAGCAGTTCTTC

V: TRBV9
D: NA
size: NA
J: TRBJ2-5
CDR3: CASSVESRLEGETQYF
DNA: TGTGCCAGCAGCGTAGAAAGTCGACTGGAGGGGGAGACCCAGTACTTC

V: TRBV10-3
D: NA
size: NA
J: TRBJ2-1
CDR3: CAISEEPGNEQFF
DNA: TGTGCCATCAGTGAGGAACCGGGGAATGAGCAGTTCTTC

V: TRBV27
D: NA
size: NA
J: TRBJ2-1
CDR3: CASSLSGSSSYNEQFF
DNA: TGTGCCAGCAGTTTAAGCGGATCGAGCTCCTACAATGAGCAGTTCTTC

V: TRBV19
D: NA
size: NA
J: TRBJ2-1
CDR3: CASSRSSYNEQFF
DNA: TGTGCCAGTAGCCGGAGCTCCTACAATGAGCAGTTCTTC

V: TRBV5-4
D: TRBD1
size: NA
J: TRBJ2-1
CDR3: CASSLVVGGTGNEQFF
DNA: TGTGCCAGCAGCTTGGTTGTTGGCGGGACAGGCAATGAGCAGTTCTTC

V: TRBV7-6
D: NA
size: NA
J: TRBJ2-2
CDR3: CASSVSIPGELFF
DNA: TGTGCCAGCAGCGTCAGTATCCCCGGGGAGCTGTTTTTT